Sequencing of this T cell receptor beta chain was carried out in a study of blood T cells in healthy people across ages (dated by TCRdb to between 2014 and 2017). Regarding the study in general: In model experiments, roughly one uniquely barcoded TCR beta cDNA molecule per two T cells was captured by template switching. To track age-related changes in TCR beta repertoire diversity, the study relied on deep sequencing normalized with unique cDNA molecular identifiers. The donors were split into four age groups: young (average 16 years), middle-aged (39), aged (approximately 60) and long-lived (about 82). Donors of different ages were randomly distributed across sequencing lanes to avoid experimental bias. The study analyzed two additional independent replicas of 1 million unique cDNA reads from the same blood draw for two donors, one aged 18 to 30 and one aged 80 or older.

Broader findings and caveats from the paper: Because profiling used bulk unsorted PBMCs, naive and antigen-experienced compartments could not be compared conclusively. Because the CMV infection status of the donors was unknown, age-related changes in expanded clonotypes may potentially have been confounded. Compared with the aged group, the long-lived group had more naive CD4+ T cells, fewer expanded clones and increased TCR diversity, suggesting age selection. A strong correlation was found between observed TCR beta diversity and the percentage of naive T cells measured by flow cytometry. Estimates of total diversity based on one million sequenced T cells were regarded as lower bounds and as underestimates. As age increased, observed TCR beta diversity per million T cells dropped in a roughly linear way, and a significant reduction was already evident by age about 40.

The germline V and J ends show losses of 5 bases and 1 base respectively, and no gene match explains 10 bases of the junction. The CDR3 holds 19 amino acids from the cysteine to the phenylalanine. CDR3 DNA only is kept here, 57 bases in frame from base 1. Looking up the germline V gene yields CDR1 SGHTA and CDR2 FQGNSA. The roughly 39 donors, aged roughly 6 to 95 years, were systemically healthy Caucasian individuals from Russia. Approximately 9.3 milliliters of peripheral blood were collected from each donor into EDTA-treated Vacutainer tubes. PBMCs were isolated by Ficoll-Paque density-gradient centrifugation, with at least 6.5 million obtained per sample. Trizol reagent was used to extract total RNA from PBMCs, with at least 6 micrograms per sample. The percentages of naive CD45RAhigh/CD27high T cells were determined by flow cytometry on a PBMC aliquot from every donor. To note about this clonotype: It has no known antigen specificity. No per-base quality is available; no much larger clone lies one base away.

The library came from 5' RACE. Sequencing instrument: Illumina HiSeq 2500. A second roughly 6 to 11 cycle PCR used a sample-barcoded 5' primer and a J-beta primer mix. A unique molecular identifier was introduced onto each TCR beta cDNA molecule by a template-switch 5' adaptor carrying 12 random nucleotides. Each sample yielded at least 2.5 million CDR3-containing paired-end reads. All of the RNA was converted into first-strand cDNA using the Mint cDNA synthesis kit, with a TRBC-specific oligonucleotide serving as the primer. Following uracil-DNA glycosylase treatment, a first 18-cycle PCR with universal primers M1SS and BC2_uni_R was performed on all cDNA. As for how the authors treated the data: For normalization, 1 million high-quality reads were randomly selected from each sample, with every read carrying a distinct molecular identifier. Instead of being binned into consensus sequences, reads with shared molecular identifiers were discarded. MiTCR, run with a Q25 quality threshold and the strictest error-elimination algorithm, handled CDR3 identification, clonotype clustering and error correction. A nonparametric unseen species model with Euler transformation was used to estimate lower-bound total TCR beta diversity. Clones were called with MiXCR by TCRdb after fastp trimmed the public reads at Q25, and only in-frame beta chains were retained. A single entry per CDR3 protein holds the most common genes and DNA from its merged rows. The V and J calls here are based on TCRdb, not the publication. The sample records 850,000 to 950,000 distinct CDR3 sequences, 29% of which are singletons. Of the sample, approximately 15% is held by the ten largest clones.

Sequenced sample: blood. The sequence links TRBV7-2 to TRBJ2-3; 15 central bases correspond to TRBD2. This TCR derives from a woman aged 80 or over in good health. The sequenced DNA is TGTGCCAGCAGCGCAAAACGGACTAGCGGGGGGGGTGGCACAGATACGCAGTATTTT. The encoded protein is CASSAKRTSGGGGTDTQYF.